The clone carrying this T cell receptor beta chain was observed many times. The sample comes from a study of blood T cell repertoires in COVID-19. About the research overall: Donors in the United States, Italy and Spain gave samples during acute or convalescent COVID-19.

TCRdb's copy holds only in-frame clones and misses some; the assay was immunoSEQ multiplex PCR. The sample records around 270,000 clones, around 92% being singletons. The source material was peripheral blood. This clonotype was obtained from a person in their late teens or twenties with COVID-19, enrolled during active disease.

In DNA form, the CDR3 reads TGTGCCAGCAGTAGCGGGAGGGCCGTATTAGGGACAGATACGCAGTATTTT. Protein product: CASSSGRAVLGTDTQYF. V is TRBV28 and J is TRBJ2-3, with TRBD2 identical over 10 bases. V was pared by 5 bases and J by 3 bases, with 11 bases of the junction left unmatched. The germline CDR1 and CDR2 sequences are MDHEN and SYDVKM. The CDR3 has 17 amino acids.